Below are 5 T cell receptor beta chains sequenced from a single sample in a study of tumor-infiltrating lymphocytes in localized non-small cell lung cancer. Some clones are missing from TCRdb's copy, which holds only in-frame ones; the method was immunoSEQ multiplex PCR. The data show approximately 17,000 clones, with approximately 70% seen just once and about 4.3% held by the top ten. Sequenced material: lung tumor tissue. The receptors here all came from a human donor with non-small cell lung cancer.

The chain has TRBV2 and TRBJ1-1; the D gene is possibly TRBD1 (6 bases). Deletions cut 6 bases from V and 6 bases from J, with 11 bases between. The V gene's germline CDR1 is SNHLY and CDR2 FYNNEI. This CDR3 comprises 12 residues. CDR3 amino acids: CASRGTLSEAFF. DNA for the CDR3: TGTGCCAGCAGGGGGACACTTTCTGAAGCTTTCTTT.

This clone has just a few counts. The chain joins TRBV5-1 to TRBJ1-1, with D maybe TRBD1 (6 bases). Germline V lookup: CDR1 SGHRS, CDR2 YFSETQ. The length of the CDR3 is 15 residues. Trimming left V 0 bases short and J 0 bases short, with 9 bases between. CDR3 amino acids: CASSLDGQLNTEAFF. The CDR3 nucleotides are TGCGCCAGCAGCTTGGATGGACAGTTGAACACTGAAGCTTTCTTT. The full variable domain, its missing parts supplied by reference TRBV5-1 and TRBJ1-1, is KAGVTQTPRYLIKTRGQQVTLSCSPISGHRSVSWYQQTPGQGLQFLFEYFSETQRNKGNFPGRFSGRQFSNSRSEMNVSTLELGDSALYLCASSLDGQLNTEAFFGQGTRLTVV.

The chain recombines TRBV5-6 with TRBJ1-4; a possible D gene is TRBD1 (6 bases). Germline V gene data show CDR1 as SGHDT and CDR2 as YYEEEE. The CDR3 length is 17 residues. The ends were cut back, 4 bases at V and 5 bases at J, with 21 bases in the middle. CDR3 in DNA: TGTGCCAGCAGCATCAGAAATGGACAGCCAAAGAATGAAAAACTGTTTTTT. This encodes CASSIRNGQPKNEKLFF.

The chain recombines TRBV7-6 with TRBJ2-2; unclear D gene. The CDR3 extends over 14 amino acids. CDR1 SGHVS and CDR2 FNYEAQ come from the germline V gene. The germline V and J ends were trimmed by 0 bases and 0 bases, with 2 bases remaining between them. The CDR3, as DNA: TGTGCCAGCAGCTTAGCCGCGAACACCGGGGAGCTGTTTTTT. This encodes CASSLAANTGELFF.

This rearrangement joins TRBV5-1 to TRBJ2-3, with a weak D call TRBD2 (7 bases). Per germline, CDR1 SGHRS and CDR2 YFSETQ. The CDR3 has 15 residues. The germline V and J ends were trimmed by 2 bases and 8 bases, with 18 bases remaining between them. Here the CDR3 reads CASSLTGGRQGTQYF. The CDR3 bases are TGCGCCAGCAGCTTAACCGGGGGGCGGCAGGGTACGCAGTATTTT.